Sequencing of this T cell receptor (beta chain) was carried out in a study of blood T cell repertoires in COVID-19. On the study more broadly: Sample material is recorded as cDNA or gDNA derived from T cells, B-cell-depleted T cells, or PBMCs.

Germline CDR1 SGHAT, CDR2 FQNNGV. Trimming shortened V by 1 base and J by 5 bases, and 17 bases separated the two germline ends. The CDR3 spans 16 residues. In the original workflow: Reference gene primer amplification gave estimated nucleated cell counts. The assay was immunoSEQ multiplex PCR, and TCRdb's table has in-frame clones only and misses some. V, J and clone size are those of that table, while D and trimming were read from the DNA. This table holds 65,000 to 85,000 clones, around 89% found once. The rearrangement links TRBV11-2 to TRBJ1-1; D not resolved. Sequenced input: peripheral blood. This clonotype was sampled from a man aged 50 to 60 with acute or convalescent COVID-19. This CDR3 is CASSLGVLAGRTEAFF. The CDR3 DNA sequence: TGTGCCAGCAGCTTAGGGGTTTTGGCCGGGAGGACTGAAGCTTTCTTT.